The 11 T cell receptor beta chains presented below share a single source sample, sequenced in a study of blood T cell repertoires in COVID-19. Measured with immunoSEQ multiplex PCR; TCRdb has only the in-frame clones, and not every one. The sample has 60,000 to 75,000 clones, roughly 85% seen once. The sequenced sample consisted of peripheral blood. The source is a man in his 60s with active or convalescent COVID-19.

The chain carries TRBV18 and TRBJ2-7, with 9 bases identical to TRBD1. This CDR3 contains 14 residues. Germline-derived CDR1 and CDR2 are KGHSH and LQKENI. With 6 bases clipped from V and 6 bases from J, the junction kept 9 bases outside the gene matches. The CDR3 sequence: CASSPMGQGSEQYF. The DNA for the CDR3 is TGTGCCAGCTCGCCGATGGGACAGGGCAGCGAGCAGTACTTC.

The rearrangement uses TRBV24-1 and TRBJ1-1; 9 bases fit TRBD1. Unmatched junction bases numbered 6, after V lost 4 bases and J lost 4 bases. Per germline, CDR1 KGHDR and CDR2 SFDVKD. The length of the CDR3 is 15 residues. The CDR3 here is CATSDPTGGVTEAFF. In nucleotides, the CDR3 is TGTGCCACCAGTGACCCGACAGGGGGGGTCACTGAAGCTTTCTTT.

This clone appeared a single time. The V call is TRBV6-2 or TRBV6-3, the J call TRBJ2-1; 11 bases are a match to TRBD2. The V segment lost 0 bases and the J segment 4 bases; nucleotides outside the gene matches: 5. CDR1 MNHEY and CDR2 SVGEGT come from the germline V gene. This CDR3 is 17 amino acids long. This CDR3 reads CASSYSGTSGGYNEQFF. For the CDR3, the DNA is TGTGCCAGCAGTTACTCGGGCACTAGCGGGGGATACAATGAGCAGTTCTTC.

The chain combines TRBV7-8 with TRBJ1-5; possible D gene TRBD1, 6 bases. Per germline, CDR1 SGHVS and CDR2 FQNEAQ. Trimming cost V 0 bases and J 6 bases, with 12 bases left between them. The CDR3 has 15 residues. The CDR3 is CASSLALQGAQPQHF. CDR3 nucleotide sequence: TGTGCCAGCAGCTTAGCCCTACAGGGAGCTCAGCCCCAGCATTTT.

This clone has just a few counts. This chain connects TRBV18 to TRBJ2-1; TRBD2 might be the D (6 bases). V was cut by 0 bases and J by 8 bases, with 8 bases left in between. The CDR3 totals 13 residues. Germline CDR1 is KGHSH and CDR2 is LQKENI. CDR3 amino acids: CASSPPAGHEQFF. CDR3 nucleotides: TGTGCCAGCTCACCACCGGCGGGACATGAGCAGTTCTTC.

The gene calls are TRBV2 and TRBJ2-7; 8 bases are shared with TRBD1. The trim removed 4 bases at V and 4 bases at J, leaving 6 bases unmatched. The V gene's germline CDR1 is SNHLY and CDR2 FYNNEI. The CDR3 is 14 residues long. The CDR3 region has the DNA TGTGCCAGCAGTGGGCAGGGGGCTAGGTACGAGCAGTACTTC. It translates to CASSGQGARYEQYF. The variable domain in full, with the rest retrieved from reference TRBV2 and TRBJ2-7, is EPEVTQTPSHQVTQMGQEVILRCVPISNHLYFYWYRQILGQKVEFLVSFYNNEISEKSEIFDDQFSVERPDGSNFTLKIRSTKLEDSAMYFCASSGQGARYEQYFGPGTRLTVT.

The V gene is TRBV27, the J gene TRBJ2-7; TRBD1 agrees at 7 bases. Germline lookup yields CDR1 MNHEY and CDR2 SMNVEV (reference sequence). This CDR3 comprises 13 residues. The CDR3 here is CVVSGQSSYEQYF. The CDR3 region has the DNA TGTGTCGTTTCGGGACAGAGCTCCTACGAGCAGTACTTC.

The genes are TRBV3-1 (or the pseudogene TRBV3-2) and TRBJ2-7; 7 bases match TRBD2. CDR3 length: 11 amino acids. V lost 10 bases to trimming and J lost 7 bases; unmatched junction nucleotides: 7. CDR1 is LGHDT and CDR2 is YNNKEL in the germline V gene (reference sequence). In nucleotides, the CDR3 is TGTGCCACCATGAGAGCGGGAGAGCAGTACTTC. This gives the protein CATMRAGEQYF.

This chain uses TRBV15 with TRBJ1-1, with 7 bases identical to TRBD1. V dropped 1 base and J dropped 8; count of bases not matched to a gene: 7. This CDR3 is 14 amino acids long. The germline V gene encodes CDR1 LNHNV and CDR2 YYDKDF (reference sequence). CDR3 loop: CATSRVRQGSEAFF. The CDR3 coding sequence is TGTGCCACCAGCAGAGTACGACAGGGAAGCGAAGCTTTCTTT.

This chain links TRBV28 with TRBJ1-2; D possibly corresponds to TRBD1 (6 bases). With 3 bases removed from V and 9 bases from J, the gap between germline ends came to 14 bases. This CDR3 comprises 13 residues. Germline V gene sequence: CDR1 MDHEN, CDR2 SYDVKM. In DNA, the CDR3 is TGTGCCAGCAGTTTTGGGGGGGCTGGTAGCTACACCTTC. As protein: CASSFGGAGSYTF.

V is TRBV19 and J is TRBJ2-2; TRBD2 agrees at 10 bases. The CDR3 extends over 15 amino acids. CDR1 and CDR2 (germline): LNHDA, SQIVND (reference sequence). The ends lost 6 bases at V and 1 base at J; junction bases unmatched: 2. The CDR3: CASSPSGGNTGELFF. CDR3 in DNA: TGTGCCAGTAGCCCTAGCGGGGGGAACACCGGGGAGCTGTTTTTT.